The entry that follows covers one T cell receptor (beta chain) sequence. The CDR3 has 14 residues. Per germline, CDR1 SEHNR and CDR2 FQNEAQ (reference sequence). V was clipped by 1 base and J by 7 bases, with 11 bases between them. All of the donors resided in Nashville, Tennessee, and each was a Caucasian adult. This entry belongs to a study of shared clonotypes between healthy human individuals. In the study's own analysis: There were no quality scores in the junction-only immunoSEQ sequences, so filtering differed. Sequenced by immunoSEQ multiplex PCR; TCRdb stores in-frame clones only, minus some. V, J and clone size reflect that table, while D and trimming were determined from the DNA. Counted here are about 560,000 clones, roughly four fifths occurring once; the ten biggest clones make up around 12%.

The sequence derives from a woman in her 40s in good health. Some clones in this sample may be carry-over from other donors' samples. What was sequenced was PBMCs. The chain joins TRBV7-9 to TRBJ2-1; tentatively, D is TRBD1 (5 bases). The CDR3: CASSLDQGPNEQFF. The CDR3 DNA sequence: TGTGCCAGCAGCTTAGACCAGGGTCCGAATGAGCAGTTCTTC.